This T cell receptor beta chain emerged from a study of shared clonotypes between healthy human individuals. The study, taken as a whole, reports: There were few donors, and this limited the genetic and exposure-history diversity represented. Naive subsets typically showed greater estimated richness than memory subsets. Sampling involved blood alone; tissue repertoires likely differ.

The naive CD8 subset, CD45RO-negative cells positively selected for CCR7, excluded terminally differentiated effector memory CD45RA+ cells. With regard to this clone: Its target is not known.

Produced via immunoSEQ multiplex PCR; TCRdb's table is partial and in-frame only. The data hold under 2,000,000 clones, with about 95% observed a single time. With 0 bases removed from V and 6 bases from J, the gap between germline ends came to 6 bases. Germline CDR1 and CDR2: SGDLS and YYNGEE. The CDR3 is 13 residues long. V is TRBV9 and J is TRBJ2-2; D gene uncertain. The source of this sequence is a man younger than 35 in good health. The sequenced sample consisted of naive CD8+ T cells sorted from blood. DNA of the CDR3: TGTGCCAGCAGCGTAGTTCCCCCCGGGGAGCTGTTTTTT. This sequence encodes CASSVVPPGELFF.